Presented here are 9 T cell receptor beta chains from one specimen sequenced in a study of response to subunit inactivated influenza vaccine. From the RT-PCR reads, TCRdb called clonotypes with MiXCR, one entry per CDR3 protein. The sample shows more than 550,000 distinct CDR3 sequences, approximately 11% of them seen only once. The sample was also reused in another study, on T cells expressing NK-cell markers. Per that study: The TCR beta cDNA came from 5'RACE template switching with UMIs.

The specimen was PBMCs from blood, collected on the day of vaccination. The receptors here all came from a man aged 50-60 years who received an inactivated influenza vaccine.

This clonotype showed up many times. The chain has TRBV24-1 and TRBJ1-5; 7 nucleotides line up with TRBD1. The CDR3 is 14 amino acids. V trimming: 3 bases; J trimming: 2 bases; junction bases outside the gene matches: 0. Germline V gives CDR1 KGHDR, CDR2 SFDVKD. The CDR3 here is CATSDGQGNQPQHF. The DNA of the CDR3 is TGTGCCACCAGTGATGGACAGGGCAATCAGCCCCAGCATTTT.

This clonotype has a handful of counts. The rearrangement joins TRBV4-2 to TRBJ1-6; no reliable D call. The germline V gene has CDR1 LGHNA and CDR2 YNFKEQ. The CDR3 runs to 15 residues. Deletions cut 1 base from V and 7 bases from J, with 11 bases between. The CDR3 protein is CASSQVAVKNSPLHF. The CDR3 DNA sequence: TGTGCCAGCAGCCAAGTTGCAGTCAAGAATTCACCCCTCCACTTT.

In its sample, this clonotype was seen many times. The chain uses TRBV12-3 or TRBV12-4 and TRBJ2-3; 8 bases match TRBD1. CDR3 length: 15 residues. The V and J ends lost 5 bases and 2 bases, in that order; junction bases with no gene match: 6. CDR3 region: CASSDYRGVTDTQYF. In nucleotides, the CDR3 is TGTGCCAGCAGTGACTACAGGGGGGTCACAGATACGCAGTATTTT.

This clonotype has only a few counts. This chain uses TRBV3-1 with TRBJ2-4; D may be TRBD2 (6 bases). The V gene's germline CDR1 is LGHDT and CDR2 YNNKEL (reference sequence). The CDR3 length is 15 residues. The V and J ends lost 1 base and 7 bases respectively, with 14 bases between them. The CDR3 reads CASSQGVGRVNIQYF. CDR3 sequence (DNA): TGTGCCAGCAGCCAAGGAGTCGGGAGAGTGAACATTCAGTACTTC.

The CDR3 protein is CASSFLGRQVYGYTF. The CDR3 DNA reads as TGTGCCAGCAGCTTCCTGGGTCGGCAGGTCTATGGCTACACCTTC. This chain joins TRBV7-9 and TRBJ1-2; D gene ambiguous. Germline V CDR1 and CDR2: SEHNR, FQNEAQ (reference sequence). V lost 3 bases, J lost 4 bases, and 15 bases lay in between. CDR3 length: 15 residues. The full variable domain, rest sourced from reference TRBV7-9 and TRBJ1-2, is DTGVSQNPRHKITKRGQNVTFRCDPISEHNRLYWYRQTLGQGPEFLTYFQNEAQLEKSRLLSDRFSAERPKGSFSTLEIQRTEQGDSAMYLCASSFLGRQVYGYTFGSGTRLTVV.

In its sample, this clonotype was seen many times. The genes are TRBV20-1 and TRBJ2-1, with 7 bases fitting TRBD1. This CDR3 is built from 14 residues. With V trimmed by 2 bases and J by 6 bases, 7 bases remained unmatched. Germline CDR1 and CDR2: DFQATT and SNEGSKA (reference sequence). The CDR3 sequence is CSARSFDRANEQFF. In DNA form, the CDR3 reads TGCAGTGCTAGATCCTTCGACAGGGCCAATGAGCAGTTCTTC.

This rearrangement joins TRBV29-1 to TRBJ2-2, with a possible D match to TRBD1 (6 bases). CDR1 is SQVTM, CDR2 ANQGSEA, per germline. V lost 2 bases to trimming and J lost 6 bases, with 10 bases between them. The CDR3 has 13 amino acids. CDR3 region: CSVELEGAGELFF. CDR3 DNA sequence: TGCAGCGTTGAACTTGAGGGGGCCGGGGAGCTGTTTTTT.

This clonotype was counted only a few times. The CDR3 DNA is TGCAGCGTACGGCCTGGGGCCGGGGAGCTGTTTTTT. Protein sequence: CSVRPGAGELFF. This sequence joins TRBV29-1 and TRBJ2-2; no firm D call. Trimming took 6 bases from V and 6 from J, leaving 11 bases between them. This CDR3 has 12 residues. The germline V gene has CDR1 SQVTM and CDR2 ANQGSEA.

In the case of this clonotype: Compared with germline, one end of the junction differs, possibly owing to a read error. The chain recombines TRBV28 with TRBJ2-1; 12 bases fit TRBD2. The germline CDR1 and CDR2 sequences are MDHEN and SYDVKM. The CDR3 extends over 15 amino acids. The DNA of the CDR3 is TGTGCCAGCACTAGCGGGGGGGCCGTTTACAGTGAGCAGTTCTTC. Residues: CASTSGGAVYSEQFF.